The source of this TCR beta chain is a study of shared clonotypes between healthy human individuals. Study findings and constraints: At large depth, rarefaction still showed sorted-subset sequencing to be incomplete.

V was clipped by 5 bases and J by 6 bases, with 11 bases between them. Germline CDR1 and CDR2: MNHEY and SVGAGI. The CDR3 runs 12 residues. Only in-frame clones appear in the TCRdb table, and some are missing; sequencing was by immunoSEQ multiplex PCR. This table has roughly 2.2 million clones, about nine tenths appearing once. Regarding this clone: The antigen remains unidentified.

The sequenced sample was naive CD4+ T cells from PBMCs. Regarding subset: CD45RA+ positively selected. The sequence was obtained from a man younger than 35 in good health. Some clones in this sample may be carry-over from other donors' samples. The chain combines TRBV6-5 with TRBJ2-7; maybe TRBD2 (6 bases). CDR3 nucleotide sequence: TGTGCCAGCAGTCGGGCGGGGCGCGAGCAGTACTTC. Its translation: CASSRAGREQYF.